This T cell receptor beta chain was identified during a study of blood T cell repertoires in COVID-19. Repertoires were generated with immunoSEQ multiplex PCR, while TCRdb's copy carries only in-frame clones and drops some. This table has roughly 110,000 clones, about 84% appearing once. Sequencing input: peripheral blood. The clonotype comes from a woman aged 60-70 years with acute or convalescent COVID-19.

The CDR3 nucleotides are TGTGCCAGCGCCGAATGGGCGTACCAAGAGACCCAGTACTTC. The encoded protein is CASAEWAYQETQYF. The chain couples TRBV3-1 (or the pseudogene TRBV3-2) to TRBJ2-5; D remains unclear. CDR3 length equals 14 residues. V lost 8 bases and J lost 0, with 13 bases in between. Per the germline V gene, CDR1 is LGHDT and CDR2 is YNNKEL (reference sequence).